The 15 T cell receptor beta chains presented below share a single source sample, sequenced in a study of graft-versus-host responses after intestinal transplantation. These receptors have no known antigen. Sequencing used immunoSEQ multiplex PCR; TCRdb keeps in-frame clones, though not all of them. The sample lists about 110,000 clones; 85% to 95% were seen once. The sequencing here drew on unstimulated CD8+ T cells sorted from spleen or lymph node cells, taken before transplant. The receptors were sampled from a human donor who was the organ donor for an intestinal transplant.

The CDR3 region has the DNA TGTGCCAGCAGTTTAGGACAGACTGAGCAGTTCTTC. Translation gives CASSLGQTEQFF. This chain joins TRBV28 and TRBJ2-1; D perhaps matches TRBD1 (6 bases). V lost 2 bases and J 9 bases, leaving 8 bases between the germline ends. CDR3 length: 12 residues. Germline CDR1 reads MDHEN; CDR2 reads SYDVKM.

The V gene is TRBV9, the J gene TRBJ2-7; D possibly corresponds to TRBD2 (5 bases). Germline-derived CDR1 and CDR2 are SGDLS and YYNGEE. This CDR3 region has 14 residues. The ends were cut back, 0 bases at V and 4 bases at J, with 11 bases in the middle. The CDR3 spells CASSVAGRSYEQYF. DNA for the CDR3: TGTGCCAGCAGCGTAGCGGGAAGGTCGTACGAGCAGTACTTC.

The chain carries TRBV7-9 and TRBJ1-1; D possibly corresponds to TRBD1 (6 bases). CDR3 length: 14 amino acids. Trimming stripped 5 bases from V and 5 bases from J, with 15 bases between. Germline CDR1 reads SEHNR; CDR2 reads FQNEAQ (reference sequence). CDR3 region: CASSLGGGRTEAFF. CDR3 nucleotide sequence: TGTGCCAGCAGCCTAGGTGGGGGCCGGACTGAAGCTTTCTTT.

The chain couples TRBV4-2 to TRBJ2-1, with no clear D. The CDR3 is 20 residues long. Germline lookup yields CDR1 LGHNA and CDR2 YNFKEQ. The ends were cut back, 4 bases at V and 3 bases at J, with 28 bases in the middle. The CDR3 nucleotides read TGTGCCAGCAGCCCCCTAAATGGGGTCTTTCTGGATTTCCTCTACAATGAGCAGTTCTTC. Translated: CASSPLNGVFLDFLYNEQFF.

The V and J genes are TRBV5-1 and TRBJ2-1; maybe TRBD1 (6 bases). Germline CDR1 SGHRS, CDR2 YFSETQ. With 0 bases removed from V and 15 bases from J, the gap between germline ends came to 10 bases. The CDR3 contains 11 residues. The CDR3 DNA sequence: TGCGCCAGCAGCTTGGATACAGGGCTGTTCTTC. As protein: CASSLDTGLFF.

CDR3 nucleotides: TGCGCCAGCAGCCAAGATTCGGCGGGGTCCTACAATGAGCAGTTCTTC. Translating it yields CASSQDSAGSYNEQFF. The chain has TRBV4-3 and TRBJ2-1; D perhaps matches TRBD2 (6 bases). The length of the CDR3 is 16 residues. V was cut by 0 bases and J by 1 base, with 10 bases left in between. Per the germline V gene, CDR1 is LGHNA and CDR2 is YSLEER.

This chain's CDR3 is CASRPSGSTDTQYF. CDR3 bases: TGTGCCAGCAGACCTAGCGGGAGCACAGATACGCAGTATTTT. The rearrangement joins TRBV7-9 to TRBJ2-3, with 8 positions matching TRBD2. The CDR3 consists of 14 residues. Looked up from germline, CDR1 is SEHNR and CDR2 is FQNEAQ (reference sequence). The V and J ends lost 6 bases and 0 bases, in that order; junction bases with no gene match: 2.

The chain carries TRBV2 and TRBJ2-7; no clear D gene. Looked up from germline, CDR1 is SNHLY and CDR2 is FYNNEI. This CDR3 region has 13 residues. V was cut by 5 bases and J by 6 bases, with 14 bases left in between. The CDR3 loop reads CASSPRVAREQYF. The CDR3 DNA reads TGTGCCAGCAGTCCCCGGGTAGCACGCGAGCAGTACTTC.

V gene TRBV6-6 combines with J gene TRBJ2-5, with D maybe TRBD2 (6 bases). The CDR3 is 15 residues long. V lost 6 bases to trimming and J lost 2 bases, with 16 bases between them. Germline assignment: CDR1 MNHNY and CDR2 SVGAGI (reference sequence). The CDR3 nucleotides read TGTGCCAGCAGGCAGACTAGGAAACCTCAAGAGACCCAGTACTTC. Translation: CASRQTRKPQETQYF.

This chain joins TRBV11-2 and TRBJ2-7, with 10 bases lining up with TRBD1. Losses at the gene ends were 4 bases for V and 2 bases for J; bases not matched to a gene: 8. Germline V gene lookup returns CDR1 SGHAT and CDR2 FQNNGV. This CDR3 contains 16 residues. The CDR3 loop is CASSYWWTGGPYEQYF. In nucleotides, the CDR3 is TGTGCCAGCAGCTACTGGTGGACAGGGGGGCCCTACGAGCAGTACTTC.

This chain links TRBV6-6 with TRBJ2-1; 9 bases agree with TRBD2. This CDR3 is built from 16 residues. Germline lookup yields CDR1 MNHNY and CDR2 SVGAGI (reference sequence). V lost 5 bases, J lost 2 bases, and 7 bases stayed unmatched. The CDR3 bases are TGTGCCAGCAGTCCTAATAGCGGGGGAACCTACAATGAGCAGTTCTTC. Its protein is CASSPNSGGTYNEQFF.

The chain recombines TRBV7-9 with TRBJ2-7; tentatively, D is TRBD2 (5 bases). V lost 4 bases and J 2 bases, leaving 15 bases between the germline ends. In germline, CDR1 is SEHNR, CDR2 FQNEAQ (reference sequence). The CDR3 consists of 15 residues. The DNA of the CDR3 is TGTGCCAGCAGCTCATACGGGCAAGCGGCCTACGAGCAGTACTTC. It codes for CASSSYGQAAYEQYF.

In this sample, this clone turned up a few times. The chain links TRBV7-9 to TRBJ1-2; the D is unclear. V was pared by 4 bases and J by 0 bases, with 12 bases between. From germline, CDR1 is SEHNR and CDR2 FQNEAQ (reference sequence). The CDR3 length is 15 residues. In DNA, the CDR3 is TGTGCCAGCAGCTCCCCCTCAACAGCTAACTATGGCTACACCTTC. Translating gives CASSSPSTANYGYTF.

The genes are TRBV5-1 and TRBJ2-5; 9 nucleotides agree with TRBD2. Germline V gene data show CDR1 as SGHRS and CDR2 as YFSETQ. Unmatched junction bases numbered 3, after V lost 5 bases and J lost 4 bases. The CDR3 has 13 amino acids. The CDR3 loop reads CASSYSGRETQYF. Here the CDR3 DNA reads TGCGCCAGCAGTTATAGCGGGAGAGAGACCCAGTACTTC.

The rearrangement joins TRBV5-1 to TRBJ2-1; 14 bases map to TRBD2. Germline CDR1 SGHRS, CDR2 YFSETQ. V lost 3 bases and J lost 2; bases outside the gene matches: 7. This CDR3 region has 18 residues. The CDR3 nucleotides are TGCGCCAGCAGCTCGGGACTAGCGGGAGTATTCACCTACAATGAGCAGTTCTTC. Translating gives CASSSGLAGVFTYNEQFF.